The subject of this entry is one T cell receptor beta chain. This clonotype was seen many times. Its binding antigen is unknown. Base qualities are not provided; no much larger clone lies one nucleotide away. TCR alpha and beta CDR3 regions were amplified with the iRepertoire nested amplicon-rescue multiplex PCR (arm-PCR) platform from RNA. The input for one-step reverse transcription and amplification was roughly 95-450 ng of either tissue mRNA or PBMC total RNA. Following bead purification, Illumina adapters were added by a secondary multiplex PCR, and the libraries were gel-purified between 200 and 400 bp. Libraries carried internal 6-nucleotide barcodes used for demultiplexing. Sequencing of the libraries was done on an Illumina MiSeq using 2x220 or 2x250 nucleotide paired-end reads. The study's own analysis went as follows. Paired reads were merged using FLASH 1.2.11 and aligned with BWA-MEM to the GRCh37 human genome, and TRA and TRB reads were then extracted. An IMGT-derived reference of cassette sequences and CDR3 motifs, with pseudogenes included, was used for V and J assignment. Reads were translated in three frames, and productive CDR3s were defined as those with a C...FGXG motif and no stop codons. Clonotypes were defined as unique combinations of V-J cassette pair and CDR3 amino acid sequence. Filtering of reads was based on Hamming distance, with the threshold set by the sequence error rate of each sample in mapped regions. In-frame beta chains were kept once TCRdb had trimmed the public reads at Q25 with fastp and called clones with MiXCR. CDR3 protein duplicates are merged, each entry listing the most common genes and DNA. The V and J calls were not made by the authors but by TCRdb's processing. This sample lists under 200,000 distinct CDR3 sequences; over 40% were detected once. Jointly, the top ten make up roughly 5.5% of the sample.

These data originate in a study of glioma-infiltrating T cells (dated by TCRdb to the mid-2010s). With regard to the full study: Sequencing of TCR alpha- and beta-chain repertoires was performed on glioma tissue, on non-neoplastic brain tissue, and on matched peripheral blood mononuclear cells. To measure divergence between tissue and blood T-cell populations, each tissue-infiltrating repertoire was compared with the peripheral blood repertoire of the same patient. The paired cohort was made up of three low-grade glioma patients, fewer than 10 primary glioblastoma patients and three non-glioma patients who contributed non-neoplastic brain tissue. The study at large found these results: The group comparisons were based on small numbers of patients: three non-neoplastic, three low-grade glioma and eight glioblastoma patients. In non-neoplastic patients, VJ-independent divergence between tissue and blood fell below expectation, whereas in all gliomas, and especially in low-grade gliomas, the divergence rose above expectation. Very few CDR3 sequences were found to be shared between tissue and blood, and this scarcity was attributed to high CDR3 diversity and limited sampling.

The sample comprised glioma tissue, nonneoplastic brain tissue, or PBMCs (not recorded which). The origin of this receptor is a human donor with low-grade glioma or glioblastoma, undergoing nonglioma brain surgery, or in good health (not recorded which).

In nucleotides, the sequence is TGTGCCAGCAGCCGCATAGTCACTGAGCAGTTCTTC. The resulting protein is CASSRIVTEQFF. This sequence uses TRBV7-9 and TRBJ2-1, with the D gene uncertain. The cysteine opens and the phenylalanine closes a CDR3 of 12 amino acids. The retained sequence is limited to the CDR3, 36 bases, with the frame set at the first base. V is clipped by 5 bases and J by 9 bases, and the sequence between their germline boundaries is 11 bases long. CDR1 and CDR2 (SEHNR, FQNEAQ) derive from the germline V gene (reference sequence).